This T cell receptor beta chain was profiled in a study of CD8 T cells in Susac syndrome. Negative isolation was used for CD8+ and CD4+ T cells, and FACS enrichment was applied to TEMRA cells. Looked up from germline, CDR1 is LNHDA and CDR2 is SQIVND (reference sequence). V was trimmed by 5 bases and J by 0 bases, leaving 11 bases between them. The CDR3 contains 15 residues. Random hexamers served to reverse transcribe about 0.5 to 1 ug RNA. TCRdb analysed the immunoSEQ multiplex PCR reads with MiXCR anew, one entry per CDR3 protein. The sample has around 180,000 distinct CDR3 sequences, roughly 95% seen once.

The source material was CD4+ T cells from PBMCs. This chain joins TRBV19 and TRBJ2-1; D tentatively fits TRBD1 or TRBD2 (5 bases each). The TCR was taken from a human donor with multiple sclerosis. The CDR3 DNA sequence: TGTGCCAGTAGTCCGGGACGGAGCTCCTACAATGAGCAGTTCTTC. Its protein is CASSPGRSSYNEQFF.